The 3 T cell receptor beta chains given below trace back to one sample, sequenced in a study of long-term antiretroviral therapy in people with HIV. The assay, immunoSEQ v3.0, was run at survey level. The method was immunoSEQ multiplex PCR; TCRdb's version includes in-frame clones alone and lacks a portion of them. Of roughly 37,000 clones in the sample, about 80% were seen once. Source: unsorted PBMCs, taken 3.4 years after starting antiretroviral therapy. The receptors stem from a young man with HIV.

The chain combines TRBV28 with TRBJ1-2; D is uncertain. Trimming took 11 bases from V and 4 from J, leaving 11 bases between them. The CDR3 contains 11 residues. Germline loops: CDR1 MDHEN, CDR2 SYDVKM. CDR3 sequence (DNA): TGTGCCTCCCTGGCAGGCTATGGCTACACCTTC. It is translated as CASLAGYGYTF.

There are a few counts of this clone. V gene TRBV7-9 combines with J gene TRBJ1-4, with D unresolved. With 2 bases removed from V and 1 base from J, the gap between germline ends came to 8 bases. From germline, CDR1 is SEHNR and CDR2 FQNEAQ (reference sequence). This CDR3 has 15 residues. CDR3 loop: CASSLITVTNEKLFF. CDR3 DNA sequence: TGTGCCAGCAGCTTAATAACCGTAACTAATGAAAAACTGTTTTTT.

V gene TRBV28 combines with J gene TRBJ2-5; tentatively, D is TRBD1 (6 bases). This CDR3 has 15 residues. The V and J ends lost 5 bases and 5 bases respectively, with 18 bases between them. The germline V gene encodes CDR1 MDHEN and CDR2 SYDVKM. The CDR3 loop reads CASSTGTYRRETQYF. As DNA, the CDR3 is TGTGCCAGCAGTACAGGGACGTACCGTAGGGAGACCCAGTACTTC.